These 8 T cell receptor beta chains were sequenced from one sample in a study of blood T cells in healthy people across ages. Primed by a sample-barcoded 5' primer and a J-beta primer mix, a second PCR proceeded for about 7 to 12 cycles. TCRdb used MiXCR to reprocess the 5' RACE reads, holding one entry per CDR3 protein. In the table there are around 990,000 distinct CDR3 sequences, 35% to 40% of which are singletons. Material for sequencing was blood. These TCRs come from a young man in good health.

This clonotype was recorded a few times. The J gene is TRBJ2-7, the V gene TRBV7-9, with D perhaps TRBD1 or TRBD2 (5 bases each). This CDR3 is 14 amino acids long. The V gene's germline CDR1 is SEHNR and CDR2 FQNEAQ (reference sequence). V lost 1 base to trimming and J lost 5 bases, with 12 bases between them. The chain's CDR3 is CASSLEEGIDEQYF. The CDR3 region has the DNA TGTGCCAGCAGCTTAGAAGAGGGGATAGACGAGCAGTACTTC.

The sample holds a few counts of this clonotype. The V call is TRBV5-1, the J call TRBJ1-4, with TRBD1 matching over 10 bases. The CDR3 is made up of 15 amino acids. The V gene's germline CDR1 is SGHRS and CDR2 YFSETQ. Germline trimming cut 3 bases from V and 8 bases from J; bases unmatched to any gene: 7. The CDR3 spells CASSYEGQGHEKLFF. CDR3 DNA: TGCGCCAGCAGCTATGAGGGACAGGGGCACGAAAAACTGTTTTTT. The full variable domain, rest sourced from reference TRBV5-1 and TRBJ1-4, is KAGVTQTPRYLIKTRGQQVTLSCSPISGHRSVSWYQQTPGQGLQFLFEYFSETQRNKGNFPGRFSGRQFSNSRSEMNVSTLELGDSALYLCASSYEGQGHEKLFFGSGTQLSVL.

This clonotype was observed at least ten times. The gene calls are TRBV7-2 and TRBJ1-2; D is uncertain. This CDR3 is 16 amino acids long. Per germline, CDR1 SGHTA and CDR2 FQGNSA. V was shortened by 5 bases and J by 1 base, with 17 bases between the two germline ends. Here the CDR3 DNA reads TGTGCCAGCAGCCCCAGCGCGATTCACAGTAACTATGGCTACACCTTC. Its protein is CASSPSAIHSNYGYTF.

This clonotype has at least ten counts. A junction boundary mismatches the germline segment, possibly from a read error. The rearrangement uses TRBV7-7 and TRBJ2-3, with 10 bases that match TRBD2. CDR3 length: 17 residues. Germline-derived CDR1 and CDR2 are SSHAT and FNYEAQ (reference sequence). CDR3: CASSPDSGGTYTDTQYF. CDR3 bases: TGTGCTAGCAGCCCCGATAGCGGGGGGACCTACACAGATACGCAGTATTTT.

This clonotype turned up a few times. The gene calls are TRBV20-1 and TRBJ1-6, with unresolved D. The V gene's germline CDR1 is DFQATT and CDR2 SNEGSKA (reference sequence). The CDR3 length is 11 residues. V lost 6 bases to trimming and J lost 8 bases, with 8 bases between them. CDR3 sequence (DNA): TGCAGTGCCGCAAGGGATTCACCCCTCCACTTT. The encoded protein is CSAARDSPLHF.

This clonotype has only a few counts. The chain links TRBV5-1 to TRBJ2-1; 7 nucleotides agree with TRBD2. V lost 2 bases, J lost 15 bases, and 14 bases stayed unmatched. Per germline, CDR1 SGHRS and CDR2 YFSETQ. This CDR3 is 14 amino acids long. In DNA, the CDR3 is TGCGCCAGCAGCTTTCTCGGGGGGTCGGAAATACGGTTCTTC. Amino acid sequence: CASSFLGGSEIRFF.

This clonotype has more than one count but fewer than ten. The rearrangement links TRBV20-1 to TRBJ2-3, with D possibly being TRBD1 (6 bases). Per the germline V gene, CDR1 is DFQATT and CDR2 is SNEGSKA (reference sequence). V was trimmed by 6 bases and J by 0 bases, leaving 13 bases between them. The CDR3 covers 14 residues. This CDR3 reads CSARTAPSTDTQYF. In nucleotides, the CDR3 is TGCAGTGCCCGGACAGCCCCTAGCACAGATACGCAGTATTTT.

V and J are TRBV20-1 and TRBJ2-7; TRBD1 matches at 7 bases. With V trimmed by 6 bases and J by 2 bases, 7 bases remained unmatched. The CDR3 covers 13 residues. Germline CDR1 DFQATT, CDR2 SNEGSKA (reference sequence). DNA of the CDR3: TGCAGTGCGACTCGGACAGGACCCTACGAGCAGTACTTC. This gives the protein CSATRTGPYEQYF.